The 25 T cell receptor beta chains below come from one sample, sequenced in a study of T-cell memory formation after mild COVID-19. TCRdb recomputed calls from the 5' RACE reads with MiXCR, one row per CDR3 protein. The data hold about 110,000 distinct CDR3 sequences, with roughly a sixth observed a single time. The sample taken for sequencing was PBMCs or a T cell subset sorted from them (not recorded which). These receptor sequences come from a young man who had mild COVID-19 (a few samples of this study predate the infection). Cell type and time point are not known.

The rearrangement links TRBV7-9 to TRBJ1-5, with 7 bases aligning to TRBD1. Germline CDR1 SEHNR, CDR2 FQNEAQ (reference sequence). This CDR3 is 14 amino acids long. The V segment lost 1 base and the J segment 7 bases; nucleotides outside the gene matches: 4. The CDR3: CASSLEGGGQPQHF. The CDR3 DNA reads TGTGCCAGCAGCTTAGAAGGGGGCGGCCAGCCCCAGCATTTT.

In this sample, this clonotype turned up a few times. The CDR3 spells CASRRGLEQYF. CDR3 in DNA: TGTGCCAGCAGAAGGGGGCTCGAGCAGTACTTC. The rearrangement uses TRBV12-3 or TRBV12-4 and TRBJ2-7; 7 bases map to TRBD1. This CDR3 is 11 amino acids long. The V gene end was trimmed by 6 bases and the J gene end by 6 bases; junction bases not matched to a gene: 2.

This clonotype was counted at least ten times. The chain carries TRBV5-1 and TRBJ2-3, with D uncertain. Germline values: CDR1 SGHRS, CDR2 YFSETQ. V lost 0 bases, J lost 4 bases, and 6 bases lay in between. There are 13 residues in the CDR3. Here the CDR3 reads CASSLVIADTQYF. CDR3 DNA sequence: TGCGCCAGCAGCTTGGTTATTGCAGATACGCAGTATTTT. Full variable domain (remainder filled in from reference TRBV5-1 and TRBJ2-3): KAGVTQTPRYLIKTRGQQVTLSCSPISGHRSVSWYQQTPGQGLQFLFEYFSETQRNKGNFPGRFSGRQFSNSRSEMNVSTLELGDSALYLCASSLVIADTQYFGPGTRLTVL.

This clonotype was seen more than once but under ten times. This chain uses TRBV6-6 with TRBJ1-2, with TRBD1 as a possible D gene (6 bases). Per germline, CDR1 MNHNY and CDR2 SVGAGI (reference sequence). Between the trimmed V and J ends, which lost 5 bases and 8 bases, there was a span of 21 bases. The CDR3 loop spans 15 amino acids. This CDR3 reads CASSVTGGSIRGYTF. CDR3 in DNA: TGTGCCAGCAGTGTGACAGGAGGAAGTATCAGAGGCTACACCTTC.

In its sample, this clonotype was seen a few times. Because the CDR3 is missing its conserved closing phenylalanine or tryptophan, this is likely a read error. The J gene is TRBJ2-5, the V gene TRBV7-2; 7 bases agree with TRBD1. Germline V gene data show CDR1 as SGHTA and CDR2 as FQGNSA. Losses at the gene ends were 5 bases for V and 1 base for J; bases not matched to a gene: 4. The CDR3 is 14 amino acids. CDR3 DNA sequence: TGTGCCAGCAGCCAACAGGGGAGCCAAGAGACCCAGTACTTA. It yields the protein CASSQQGSQETQYL.

V is TRBV9 and J is TRBJ2-3; possibly TRBD2 for D (6 bases). Trimming stripped 4 bases from V and 1 base from J, with 16 bases between. This CDR3 contains 16 residues. The V gene's germline CDR1 is SGDLS and CDR2 YYNGEE. The CDR3 is CASSITWERGTDTQYF. DNA of the CDR3: TGTGCCAGCAGCATCACTTGGGAGCGGGGCACAGATACGCAGTATTTT.

The chain recombines TRBV7-9 with TRBJ1-3, with 7 nucleotides matching TRBD1. Germline-derived CDR1 and CDR2 are SEHNR and FQNEAQ (reference sequence). The CDR3 consists of 17 residues. V was pared by 5 bases and J by 3 bases, with 13 bases of the junction left unmatched. CDR3 region: CASSPQGTVVGGNTIYF. DNA of the CDR3: TGTGCCAGCAGCCCACAGGGGACGGTGGTGGGTGGAAACACCATATATTTT.

This sequence joins TRBV7-9 and TRBJ2-2; a possible D gene is TRBD1 (5 bases). V was clipped by 5 bases and J by 5 bases, with 15 bases between them. Germline V lookup: CDR1 SEHNR, CDR2 FQNEAQ (reference sequence). The CDR3 extends over 15 amino acids. CDR3 loop: CASSPGFGGTGELFF. DNA of the CDR3: TGTGCCAGCAGCCCAGGGTTTGGTGGGACCGGGGAGCTGTTTTTT.

This clonotype was detected a few times. This chain links TRBV5-1 with TRBJ1-1; D is unclear. The CDR3 length is 16 residues. The V gene's germline CDR1 is SGHRS and CDR2 YFSETQ. Trimming removed 0 bases from V and 1 base from J, with 13 bases in between. The CDR3 bases are TGCGCCAGCAGCTTGGCCGGCAGTCGAGAGAACACTGAAGCTTTCTTT. As protein: CASSLAGSRENTEAFF.

This clonotype was recorded a few times. The chain recombines TRBV6-2 or TRBV6-3 with TRBJ2-7; D ambiguous. Between the trimmed V and J ends, which lost 2 bases and 0 bases, there was a span of 11 bases. This CDR3 contains 15 residues. Germline V gene data show CDR1 as MNHEY and CDR2 as SVGEGT. CDR3 in DNA: TGTGCCAGCAGTTACCCCCCCGGTACCTCCTACGAGCAGTACTTC. This sequence encodes CASSYPPGTSYEQYF.

This chain connects TRBV6-6 to TRBJ2-3; maybe TRBD2 (5 bases). CDR3 length equals 15 residues. Between the trimmed V and J ends, which lost 4 bases and 6 bases, there was a span of 17 bases. Germline CDR1 and CDR2: MNHNY and SVGAGI (reference sequence). The CDR3 region has the DNA TGTGCCAGCAGTTCCACTAGTCGACCAGTGGATACGCAGTATTTT. It codes for CASSSTSRPVDTQYF.

This clonotype showed up just a few times. This chain joins TRBV5-6 and TRBJ2-3; D gene unclear. Deletions cut 3 bases from V and 7 bases from J, with 18 bases between. The CDR3 has 15 residues. CDR1 is SGHDT, CDR2 YYEEEE, per germline. The CDR3 protein is CASSYPQQRLNTQYF. For the CDR3, the DNA is TGTGCCAGCAGCTATCCGCAGCAAAGGTTGAATACGCAGTATTTT. The entire variable domain, with the rest obtained from reference TRBV5-6 and TRBJ2-3, is as follows: DAGVTQSPTHLIKTRGQQVTLRCSPKSGHDTVSWYQQALGQGPQFIFQYYEEEERQRGNFPDRFSGHQFPNYSSELNVNALLLGDSALYLCASSYPQQRLNTQYFGPGTRLTVL.

The gene calls are TRBV5-1 and TRBJ2-2; TRBD2 agrees at 9 bases. V was pared by 5 bases and J by 10 bases, with 12 bases of the junction left unmatched. The CDR3 spans 15 residues. Germline values: CDR1 SGHRS, CDR2 YFSETQ. For the CDR3, the DNA is TGCGCCAGCAGGACGGATACTAGCGGGCCAGCGGAGCTGTTTTTT. Protein sequence: CASRTDTSGPAELFF.

The rearrangement links TRBV29-1 to TRBJ1-2; 8 bases align to TRBD1. The CDR3 is 17 residues long. Trimming removed 4 bases from V and 8 bases from J; junction bases left unmatched: 21. Germline V gene sequence: CDR1 SQVTM, CDR2 ANQGSEA. The DNA of the CDR3 is TGCAGCGTTGGGAGGATGAGACAGGGGCCGTCCCCACCCGGCTACACCTTC. Translation gives CSVGRMRQGPSPPGYTF.

Here the CDR3 reads CASSQDGDTGELFF. CDR3 DNA: TGCGCCAGCAGCCAAGATGGGGATACCGGGGAGCTGTTTTTT. The rearrangement links TRBV4-3 to TRBJ2-2; no firm D call. CDR3 length: 14 amino acids. Germline V gives CDR1 LGHNA, CDR2 YSLEER. Trimming shortened V by 0 bases and J by 5 bases, and 7 bases separated the two germline ends.

J is TRBJ2-7 and V is TRBV18, with 8 bases lining up with TRBD1. CDR3 length: 16 residues. V lost 2 bases to trimming and J lost 2 bases; unmatched junction nucleotides: 8. CDR1 is KGHSH and CDR2 is LQKENI in the germline V gene. CDR3 sequence reads: CASSPVTGVPPYEQYF. In nucleotides, the CDR3 is TGTGCCAGCTCACCAGTGACAGGGGTCCCCCCCTACGAGCAGTACTTC.

The CDR3 bases are TGTGCCAGCAGGTCACTAGCACGCTCCTACGAGCAGTACGTC. As protein: CASRSLARSYEQYV. The rearrangement uses TRBV5-5 and TRBJ2-7; D perhaps matches TRBD2 (6 bases). This CDR3 is built from 14 residues. Trimming cost V 5 bases and J 0 bases, with 12 bases left between them. Germline CDR1 reads SGHKS; CDR2 reads YYEKEE (reference sequence).

This clonotype was counted only a few times. J is TRBJ2-1 and V is TRBV4-1; D not resolved. Germline CDR1 is MGHRA and CDR2 is YSYEKL. V lost 3 bases and J 0 bases, leaving 9 bases between the germline ends. The CDR3 consists of 15 residues. The CDR3 spells CASSHPLSSYNEQFF. CDR3 DNA: TGCGCCAGCAGCCACCCATTGAGCTCCTACAATGAGCAGTTCTTC.

This clonotype was observed at least ten times. The chain combines TRBV7-2 with TRBJ1-1, with 8 bases identical to TRBD1. CDR1 SGHTA and CDR2 FQGNSA come from the germline V gene. The trim removed 8 bases at V and 11 bases at J, leaving 13 bases unmatched. The CDR3 totals 13 residues. The CDR3 coding sequence is TGTGCCAGCGAACAGGGGGGAAATCCGGTCGCTTTCTTT. The encoded protein is CASEQGGNPVAFF.

In the case of this clonotype: The junction and the germline gene differ at one end; a read error may be behind it. As DNA, the CDR3 is TGTGCCAGCAGCTTAGTACTTGCTCCAGTCACCGGGGAGCTGTTTTTT. It yields the protein CASSLVLAPVTGELFF. The J gene is TRBJ2-2, the V gene TRBV5-1; D remains ambiguous. Germline CDR1 reads SGHRS; CDR2 reads YFSETQ. The CDR3 loop spans 16 amino acids. Full variable domain (rest looked up from reference TRBV5-1 and TRBJ2-2): KAGVTQTPRYLIKTRGQQVTLSCSPISGHRSVSWYQQTPGQGLQFLFEYFSETQRNKGNFPGRFSGRQFSNSRSEMNVSTLELGDSALYLCASSLVLAPVTGELFFGEGSRLTVL.

This sequence joins TRBV28 and TRBJ1-3; D remains unclear. This CDR3 comprises 11 residues. Germline CDR1 and CDR2: MDHEN and SYDVKM. Trimming cost V 6 bases and J 5 bases, with 5 bases left between them. The CDR3 is CASRIRNTIYF. In nucleotides, the CDR3 is TGTGCCAGCAGGATCCGAAACACCATATATTTT.

V is TRBV4-2 and J is TRBJ2-2, with 8 nucleotides matching TRBD2. The germline V gene has CDR1 LGHNA and CDR2 YNFKEQ. The V segment lost 7 bases and the J segment 5 bases; nucleotides outside the gene matches: 9. The CDR3 is 15 amino acids. CDR3 coding DNA: TGTGCCAGCAATACGGAGACTAGCGAAACCGGGGAGCTGTTTTTT. As protein: CASNTETSETGELFF.

This clonotype was seen once. This chain uses TRBV7-9 with TRBJ2-2; D may be TRBD1 (5 bases). V was trimmed by 5 bases and J by 1 base, leaving 8 bases between them. The CDR3 has 14 amino acids. Germline lookup yields CDR1 SEHNR and CDR2 FQNEAQ (reference sequence). The CDR3 bases are TGTGCCAGCAGCGTGACAGAGAACACCGGGGAGCTGTTTTTT. It is translated as CASSVTENTGELFF.

A few counts support this clonotype. The chain uses TRBV20-1 and TRBJ1-3; 11 nucleotides agree with TRBD1. The CDR3 extends over 20 amino acids. Per germline, CDR1 DFQATT and CDR2 SNEGSKA (reference sequence). With V trimmed by 4 bases and J by 0 bases, 17 bases remained unmatched. DNA of the CDR3: TGCAGTGCTACAACCGGGACAGGGGGGACCCGAGATGCCTCTGGAAACACCATATATTTT. This translates into CSATTGTGGTRDASGNTIYF.

The gene calls are TRBV5-1 and TRBJ1-5, with TRBD1 as a possible D gene (5 bases). Germline V gene lookup returns CDR1 SGHRS and CDR2 YFSETQ. This CDR3 is 13 amino acids long. Trimming removed 3 bases at V and 7 bases at J, with 11 bases between. For the CDR3, the DNA is TGCGCCAGCAGCTCCCAGGGAGGACAGCCCCAGCATTTT. As protein: CASSSQGGQPQHF.